This is a list of T cell receptor beta chains from one sample in a study of CD8+CD57+ T cells in acquired aplastic anemia. Each CDR3 protein gets one entry after TCRdb re-called the reads with MiXCR. The sample shows fewer than 250,000 distinct CDR3 sequences, about 53% of them seen only once. The specimen sequenced was sorted CD4+, CD8+, or CD8+CD57+ T cells (not recorded which) from PBMCs. These receptors were taken from a human donor in good health, serving as a control. Both conserved end residues are part of each CDR3. The D gene is left open where the match is weak.

j_gene,v_gene,d_gene,CDR3aa
TRBJ1-1,TRBV7-9,TRBD1,CASSPPRTGSNTEAFF
TRBJ2-3,TRBV7-2,-,CASTRGAIDTQYF
TRBJ2-3,TRBV2,-,CASIVIPTDTQYF
TRBJ2-1,TRBV7-9,-,CASSDYNEQFF
TRBJ2-1,TRBV7-9,TRBD1,CASSLQGARNEQFF
TRBJ1-2,TRBV7-2,TRBD1,CASSSRGGEGYTF
TRBJ2-5,TRBV7-6,-,CASSPQWGGAPETQYF
TRBJ1-6,TRBV7-9,-,CASSFPHVSPLHF
TRBJ1-1,TRBV15,-,CATSRDGRVGTEAFF
TRBJ2-7,TRBV20-1,TRBD2,CSATGASGDSYEQYF
TRBJ2-1,TRBV5-1,TRBD2,CASSPQAGGPSYNEQFF
TRBJ1-1,TRBV7-2,TRBD1,CASSSSDRVTEAFF
TRBJ2-6,TRBV5-8,-,CASSLVLYMSSGANVLTF
TRBJ1-6,TRBV2,-,CASSRITENSPLHF
TRBJ2-3,TRBV19,TRBD2,CASSISGMSTDTQYF
TRBJ2-3,TRBV20-1,-,CSASQPDEPAGTDTQYF
TRBJ1-1,TRBV11-2,-,CASSSMTQVMNTEAFF
TRBJ2-5,TRBV7-2,TRBD1,CASSDRGRETQYF
TRBJ2-7,TRBV29-1,TRBD1,CSVEIPQGAYEQYF
TRBJ2-7,TRBV7-3,TRBD1,CASSSPTGGAYF
TRBJ1-1,TRBV12-3/TRBV12-4,-,CASSFTQGANTEAFF
TRBJ2-7,TRBV4-3,TRBD2,CASSQASTSGEQYF
TRBJ1-4,TRBV5-1,-,CASSYQGDNEKLFF
TRBJ1-2,TRBV14,TRBD1,CASSQQRTGPGYTF
TRBJ2-7,TRBV2,-,CASSERSRSYEQYF
TRBJ2-1,TRBV7-3,TRBD2,CASSLSGGGVYNEQFF
TRBJ2-7,TRBV5-1,-,CASSLHHSYEQYF
TRBJ1-1,TRBV15,-,CATSRDRLVYTEAFF
TRBJ2-5,TRBV27,-,CASSFGRGRETQYF
TRBJ2-3,TRBV9,-,CASSVQTTGADTQYF
TRBJ1-6,TRBV27,-,CASSLSASGSPLHF
TRBJ1-5,TRBV24-1,-,CATSDSHRQPQHF
TRBJ2-2,TRBV7-3,-,CASSLVGQGTGELFF
TRBJ2-6,TRBV12-3/TRBV12-4,-,CASSFARGANVLTF
TRBJ2-7,TRBV20-1,TRBD1,CSAGDRPPYEQYF
TRBJ1-1,TRBV2,-,CASMVVMNTEAFF
TRBJ2-7,TRBV29-1,TRBD1,CSVGAGTGGNEQYF
TRBJ1-1,TRBV10-3,-,CAISERVLTEAFF
TRBJ1-3,TRBV25-1,-,CASSAPGRGDEGNTICF
TRBJ2-1,TRBV7-6,TRBD1,CASSRSGTGVNEQFF
TRBJ2-7,TRBV9,-,CASSPQGNEQYF
TRBJ1-5,TRBV5-1,-,CASSLSGNQPQHF
TRBJ2-1,TRBV24-1,-,CATSVHDEQFF
TRBJ1-5,TRBV15,-,CATSRDRSNNQPQHF
TRBJ1-5,TRBV19,-,CASQPERGVHSNQPQHF
TRBJ2-5,TRBV20-1,TRBD2,CSARDPRGDRETQYF
TRBJ1-2,TRBV12-3/TRBV12-4,-,CASRGGGGFGYTF
TRBJ2-1,TRBV15,-,CATSPGRYNEQFF
TRBJ1-4,TRBV7-2,-,CASSPAPSTNEKLFF
TRBJ1-2,TRBV24-1,-,CATSETAEGYGYTF
TRBJ2-5,TRBV10-3,TRBD1,CAISESTGTGNQPQYF